This T cell receptor (beta chain) was captured by sequencing in a study of OX40 agonist ivuxolimab in advanced cancers. With regard to the full study: Ivuxolimab, which targeted the costimulatory receptor OX40 (CD134), was an agonistic, fully human IgG2 monoclonal antibody. Of the approximately 53 patients in dose escalation, around 20 had hepatocellular carcinoma, approximately 15 had melanoma, 9 had renal cell carcinoma and 9 had head and neck cancer. The paper covers the monotherapy dose-escalation part of the phase I ivuxolimab trial, which included N of about 56 patients. Partial responses were achieved by three dose-escalation patients, of whom one had hepatocellular carcinoma and two had cutaneous melanoma. Intravenous ivuxolimab was administered to patients every 2 weeks at six dose levels: 0.01, 0.1, 0.3, 1.5, 3 and 10 mg/kg. In the dose-escalation cohort, approximately 83% of patients were male, and the mean age was roughly 56 years with a range of 23 to 79. Peripheral TCRbeta sequencing was intended to test whether TCR sequence diversity was altered and clonal T-cell expansion was caused by ivuxolimab. Prior anti-PD-1, anti-PD-L1 or anti-CTLA-4 therapy was permitted, and about two fifths of dose-escalation patients had received checkpoint inhibitors.

As to this clone: Its antigen is unknown. Within one base of it there is no much larger clone, and no base qualities were kept.

Genomic DNA was extracted from sorted cells for sequencing of the TCRbeta CDR3 region. The immunoSEQ Assay was used for sequencing of TCRbeta CDR3 regions. Sourced from immuneACCESS, this table was stored by TCRdb with only in-frame sequences that have V and J called. A share of the clones is absent; for the studies checked, an unresolved V gene accounts for under half, and the remainder has no known explanation. For this sample there are tens of thousands of clones; 88% appear just once. The ten largest clones take up around 0.65% of the sample. V is clipped by 4 bases and J by 7 bases, and the sequence between their germline boundaries is 16 bases long. Taken from cysteine to phenylalanine, the CDR3 has 14 residues. This entry keeps only the CDR3 DNA: 42 bases, framed from base 1. The germline V gene provides CDR1 SGHTA and CDR2 FQGNSA. Patients with a history of autoimmune disease or receiving systemic immunosuppression were excluded from the trial. In every dose cohort, peripheral blood was drawn for TCR sequencing at baseline, cycle 4 day 1, and cycle 7 day 1. Samples were obtained from an open-label, multicenter, first-in-human phase I dose-escalation trial of ivuxolimab. The trial enrolled adults with locally advanced or metastatic head and neck squamous cell, hepatocellular, melanoma or renal cell carcinoma. Before TCR sequencing, CD4+ and CD8+ T cells were separately sorted from peripheral blood.

The study at large found these results: In partial responders in the 0.1-3.0 mg/kg groups, normalized peripheral clonal expansion was found to be among the lowest, especially among CD8+ T cells. At doses from 0.1 to 3.0 mg/kg, clonal expansion was seen in both CD4+ and CD8+ blood T cells between baseline and week 6. Low levels of normalized T-cell clonal expansion were also seen in some patients who did not respond. Antigen specificity was not determined for the clonally expanded peripheral T cells. On average, CD8+ T cells showed more expanded clones than CD4+ T cells after ivuxolimab.

This sample comprised CD4+ or CD8+ T cells sorted from blood, obtained in a trial of the OX40 agonist ivuxolimab. This chain joins TRBV7-2 to TRBJ1-2; TRBD1 could be the D gene, as 5 bases match. This clonotype was obtained from an adult with an advanced solid tumor such as melanoma, head and neck, liver or kidney cancer. The sequence in DNA is TGTGCCAGCAGCTCTCCTCCCGGGGCCGCTGGCTACACCTTC. Its protein product is CASSSPPGAAGYTF.